The 8 T cell receptor beta chains reported below all come from one sample, sequenced in a study of vaccination effects on CD4 cells after COVID-19. No antigen is known for these receptors. The ViraFEST assay expanded antigen-specific CD4+ T cells with viral peptide pools before sequencing. Isolating CD4+ T cells followed less than 12 days of culture. The infection with SARS-CoV-2 (confirmed by PCR) occurred in this person between March and December 2020. Profiling relied on immunoSEQ multiplex PCR, and the TCRdb table lists in-frame clones only, not all of them. The data contain tens of thousands of clones, roughly three quarters of them seen just once; the ten biggest clones take up about 5.4%. The sample in question was CD4+ T cells from PBMCs cultured with HIV peptides, obtained before COVID-19 vaccination. Subset indicated: HIV-1 Nef peptide pool negative control/reference culture. The receptors shown here come from a human donor who had a prior SARS-CoV-2 infection.

J is TRBJ2-3 and V is TRBV7-2; D tentatively fits TRBD1 or TRBD2 (5 bases each). From germline, CDR1 is SGHTA and CDR2 FQGNSA. Trimming cost V 6 bases and J 9 bases, with 16 bases left between them. The CDR3 is made up of 13 amino acids. The CDR3 DNA is TGTGCCAGCAGACGGGGCAGATTAGGGACGCAGTATTTT. It encodes CASRRGRLGTQYF.

This clone was found a few times. The chain employs TRBV24-1 and TRBJ2-3; D might be TRBD1 (5 bases). The CDR3 length is 13 residues. Germline CDR1 and CDR2: KGHDR and SFDVKD. Trimming took 6 bases from V and 3 from J, leaving 9 bases between them. For the CDR3, the DNA is TGTGCCACCAGTCTTCAGGGTACAGATACGCAGTATTTT. Translated: CATSLQGTDTQYF.

The V call is TRBV11-1, the J call TRBJ2-7; 7 nucleotides match TRBD1. Germline-derived CDR1 and CDR2 are SGHAT and FQDESV (reference sequence). The CDR3 sequence is 16 residues long. Losses at the gene ends were 4 bases for V and 2 bases for J; bases not matched to a gene: 11. CDR3 residues: CASSSRGQSNTYEQYF. The DNA for the CDR3 is TGTGCCAGCAGCTCCAGGGGACAGAGTAATACCTACGAGCAGTACTTC.

The rearrangement joins TRBV19 to TRBJ2-3, with a possible D match to TRBD2 (5 bases). V was trimmed by 6 bases and J by 2 bases, leaving 15 bases between them. Germline CDR1 reads LNHDA; CDR2 reads SQIVND (reference sequence). The CDR3 length is 15 residues. CDR3 residues: CASSLTREATDTQYF. DNA of the CDR3: TGTGCCAGTAGCCTTACTAGAGAGGCCACAGATACGCAGTATTTT. The whole variable domain, remainder taken from reference TRBV19 and TRBJ2-3, is DGGITQSPKYLFRKEGQNVTLSCEQNLNHDAMYWYRQDPGQGLRLIYYSQIVNDFQKGDIAEGYSVSREKKESFPLTVTSAQKNPTAFYLCASSLTREATDTQYFGPGTRLTVL.

V gene TRBV5-6 combines with J gene TRBJ2-7, with D perhaps assigned TRBD1 or TRBD2 (5 bases each). V was pared by 1 base and J by 2 bases, with 10 bases between. The V gene's germline CDR1 is SGHDT and CDR2 YYEEEE. The CDR3 is 14 residues long. The CDR3 DNA reads as TGTGCCAGCAGCTTGTCGGGGCTCCCCTACGAGCAGTACTTC. Protein product: CASSLSGLPYEQYF.

This chain connects TRBV3-1 (or the pseudogene TRBV3-2) to TRBJ1-1, with 8 bases lining up with TRBD1. With 2 bases clipped from V and 1 base from J, the junction kept 9 bases outside the gene matches. Germline CDR1 is LGHDT and CDR2 is YNNKEL (reference sequence). This CDR3 comprises 17 residues. The CDR3 spells CASSQSGRGRGNTEAFF. The CDR3 nucleotides are TGTGCCAGCAGCCAAAGTGGCAGGGGGCGTGGGAACACTGAAGCTTTCTTT.

This clone was seen only a few times. This chain joins TRBV7-9 and TRBJ2-1; D not resolved. Deletions cut 0 bases from V and 3 bases from J, with 9 bases between. Germline loops: CDR1 SEHNR, CDR2 FQNEAQ (reference sequence). The CDR3 has 15 residues. The CDR3 DNA sequence: TGTGCCAGCAGCTTAGCGTGGCAGGTCTACAATGAGCAGTTCTTC. Encoded protein: CASSLAWQVYNEQFF.

The V and J genes are TRBV7-6 and TRBJ2-6; maybe TRBD2 (6 bases). Trimming cost V 4 bases and J 0 bases, with 16 bases left between them. Germline CDR1 SGHVS, CDR2 FNYEAQ. The CDR3 totals 18 residues. CDR3 residues: CASSSLGSAASGANVLTF. The CDR3 DNA reads TGTGCCAGCAGCTCGCTCGGGAGCGCAGCCTCTGGGGCCAACGTCCTGACTTTC.